Detailed here is one T cell receptor (beta chain). Its specificity is unknown. The TCR alpha and TCR beta cDNA libraries, bearing sample barcodes and UMIs, were generated by 5'RACE using constant-segment primers. TCRdb itself ran the 5' RACE reads through MiXCR, one entry per CDR3 protein. This sample yields approximately 350,000 distinct CDR3 sequences, of which around 15% are seen a single time; about 22% belongs to the top ten. The sample belongs to a study of T-cell memory formation after mild COVID-19. Background on the study: TCR clusters showed largely donor specificity.

Germline-derived CDR1 and CDR2 are MNHEY and SVGAGI. Unmatched junction bases numbered 11, after V lost 5 bases and J lost 5 bases. The CDR3 has 16 residues. Findings and limits, study-wide: Cross-reactive memory apparently joined, as some responding clones appeared in pre-infection memory. CD4+ contracting clones were found mainly in CM and EM, and CD8+ ones in EMRA.

The gene calls are TRBV6-5 and TRBJ2-5; 10 bases agree with TRBD2. The sample was PBMCs or a T cell subset sorted from them (not recorded which). The origin of this receptor is a man in his late teens or twenties who had mild COVID-19 (a few samples of this study predate the infection). Cell type and time point are not known. CDR3 DNA sequence: TGTGCCAGCAGTACCACCCTAGCGGGGGTAAGGGAGACCCAGTACTTC. Translating gives CASSTTLAGVRETQYF.